The TCR beta chain described here comes from a study of blood T cell repertoires in COVID-19 (TCRdb year 2020). Regarding the research as a whole: Collaborator samples came from the United States, Italy and Spain and covered acute and convalescent phases of COVID-19. Where available, HLA class I and class II types were taken from metadata supplied by the sample provider and were not determined by assay-based typing. The material from the prospective study consisted of cDNA or gDNA derived from T cells, B-cell-depleted T cells, or PBMCs. Samples came from the ongoing ImmuneRACE study (first 160 participants) plus 1,254 subjects from 6 global collaborators. A de-identified subject ID, COVID-19 status, age in years and sex were almost always included in the sample metadata. Subjects who had been exposed to COVID-19, were actively infected with it, or had recovered from it provided the deeply sampled blood TCRbeta repertoires that made up the dataset. The repertoires were released in a freely available public database meant as a resource for research on the immune response to SARS-CoV-2.

Participants in the prospective study were enrolled through a virtual design, were aged about 18 to 89 years, and lived in roughly 25 United States geographic areas. In the prospective study, participants were assigned to cohorts based on the clinical history participants reported in a screening survey and a study questionnaire. In the prospective study, whole blood, serum and a nasopharyngeal or oropharyngeal swab were collected from each participant by mobile phlebotomists. Participants in the prospective study had the option to provide additional blood draws and questionnaires over a roughly 2-month period. Before DNA extraction, prospective study blood samples were shipped either frozen or at room temperature. The immunoSEQ Assay, a bias-controlled multiplex PCR, was used to amplify TCRbeta CDR3 regions from genomic DNA. The study's processing was this. The number of nucleated cells in each sample was estimated from the amplification of reference gene primers within the assay. To quantify the absolute abundance of each unique TCRbeta CDR3 rearrangement, sequence reads were collapsed and filtered. For each sample, productive Simpson clonality was calculated as the square root of Simpson's diversity index across productive rearrangements. TCRdb's version of the immuneACCESS table is confined to in-frame rearrangements and falls short of the full clone set. An unresolved V gene accounts for under half of the shortfall where checked; the remainder is of unknown origin. From that table come the V and J calls and clone size; the DNA was used to work out D and trimming. A total of under 400,000 clones appear in this sample, 70% to 90% of them only once. Approximately 4.6% of the sample is in the top ten clones.

Points the paper makes about the study in general: How much clinical and demographic metadata was included differed by source and by participant, and the metadata was provided uncurated.

Of note for this clone: What antigen it recognizes has not been identified. No per-base quality is available; no much larger clone lies one base away.

From its cysteine to its phenylalanine, the CDR3 spans 14 amino acids. CDR3 DNA is the only sequence kept; it has 42 bases, read in frame from the first base. Cut back by 2 bases and 7 bases, the V and J ends lie 12 bases apart. The germline V gene (reference sequence) provides CDR1 MNHEY and CDR2 SMNVEV. The sample taken for sequencing was PBMCs or T cells enriched from blood (not recorded which). The sequence came from a woman aged 40 to 50 with acute COVID-19. The sequence joins TRBV27 to TRBJ1-5; possibly the D gene is TRBD1, per 5 matching bases. CDR3 region: CASSLGAGQQPQHF. The DNA sequence is TGTGCCAGCAGTTTAGGTGCAGGGCAACAGCCCCAGCATTTT.